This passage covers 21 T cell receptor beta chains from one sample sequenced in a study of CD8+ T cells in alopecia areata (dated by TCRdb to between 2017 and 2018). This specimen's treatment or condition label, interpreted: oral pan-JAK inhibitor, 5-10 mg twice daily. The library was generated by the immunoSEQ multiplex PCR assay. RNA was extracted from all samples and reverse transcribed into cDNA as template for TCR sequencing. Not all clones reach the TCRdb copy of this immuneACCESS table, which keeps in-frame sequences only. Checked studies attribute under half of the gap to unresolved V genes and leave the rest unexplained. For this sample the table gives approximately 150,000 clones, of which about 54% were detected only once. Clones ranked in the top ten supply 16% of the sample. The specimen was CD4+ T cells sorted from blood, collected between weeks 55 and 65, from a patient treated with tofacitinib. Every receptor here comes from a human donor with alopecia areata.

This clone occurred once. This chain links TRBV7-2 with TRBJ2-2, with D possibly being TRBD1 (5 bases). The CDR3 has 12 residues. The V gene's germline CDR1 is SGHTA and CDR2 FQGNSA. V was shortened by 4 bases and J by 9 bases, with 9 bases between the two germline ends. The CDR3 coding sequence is TGTGCCAGCAGCTCACCGGACAGGGAGCTGTTTTTT. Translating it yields CASSSPDRELFF.

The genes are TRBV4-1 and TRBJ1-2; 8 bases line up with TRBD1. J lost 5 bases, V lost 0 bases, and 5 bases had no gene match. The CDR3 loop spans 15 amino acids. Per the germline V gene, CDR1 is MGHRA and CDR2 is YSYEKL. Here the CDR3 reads CASSQDGQGWYGYTF. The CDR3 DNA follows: TGCGCCAGCAGCCAAGATGGACAGGGATGGTATGGCTACACCTTC.

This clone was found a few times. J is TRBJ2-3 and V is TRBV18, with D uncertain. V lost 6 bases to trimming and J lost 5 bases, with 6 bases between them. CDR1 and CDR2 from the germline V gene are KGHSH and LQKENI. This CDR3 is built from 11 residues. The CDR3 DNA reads TGTGCCAGCTCTCCCCAAGATACGCAGTATTTT. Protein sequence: CASSPQDTQYF. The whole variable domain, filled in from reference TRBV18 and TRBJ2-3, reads NAGVMQNPRHLVRRRGQEARLRCSPMKGHSHVYWYRQLPEEGLKFMVYLQKENIIDESGMPKERFSAEFPKEGPSILRIQQVVRGDSAAYFCASSPQDTQYFGPGTRLTVL.

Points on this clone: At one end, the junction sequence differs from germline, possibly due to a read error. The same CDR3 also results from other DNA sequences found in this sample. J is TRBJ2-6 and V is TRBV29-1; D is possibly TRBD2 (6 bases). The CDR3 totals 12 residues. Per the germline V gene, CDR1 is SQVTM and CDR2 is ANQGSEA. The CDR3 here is CSVVGGANVLTF. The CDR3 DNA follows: TGCAGCGTTGTCGGAGGGGCCAACGTCTTGACTTTC.

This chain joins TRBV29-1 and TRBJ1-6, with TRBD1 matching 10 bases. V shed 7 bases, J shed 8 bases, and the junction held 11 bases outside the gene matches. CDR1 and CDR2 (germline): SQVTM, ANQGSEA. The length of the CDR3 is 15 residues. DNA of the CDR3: TGCAGCGCCAGAATTACCGGGACAGGGGATTCACCCCTCCACTTT. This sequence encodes CSARITGTGDSPLHF.

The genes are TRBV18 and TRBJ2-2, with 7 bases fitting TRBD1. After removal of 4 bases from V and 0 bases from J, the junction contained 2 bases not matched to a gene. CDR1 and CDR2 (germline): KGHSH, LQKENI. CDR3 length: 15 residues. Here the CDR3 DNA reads TGTGCCAGCTCACTTCAGGGGGCGAACACCGGGGAGCTGTTTTTT. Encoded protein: CASSLQGANTGELFF.

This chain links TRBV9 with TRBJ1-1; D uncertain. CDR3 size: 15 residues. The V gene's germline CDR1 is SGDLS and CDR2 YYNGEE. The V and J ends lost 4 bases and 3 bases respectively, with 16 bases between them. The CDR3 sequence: CASSINWEAYTEAFF. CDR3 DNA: TGTGCCAGCAGCATAAATTGGGAGGCCTACACTGAAGCTTTCTTT.

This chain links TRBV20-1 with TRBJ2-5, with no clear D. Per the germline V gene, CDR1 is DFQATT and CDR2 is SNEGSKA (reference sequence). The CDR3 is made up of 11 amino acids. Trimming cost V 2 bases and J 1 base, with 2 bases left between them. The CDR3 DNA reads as TGCAGTGCTAGACCCCAAGAGACCCAGTACTTC. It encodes CSARPQETQYF.

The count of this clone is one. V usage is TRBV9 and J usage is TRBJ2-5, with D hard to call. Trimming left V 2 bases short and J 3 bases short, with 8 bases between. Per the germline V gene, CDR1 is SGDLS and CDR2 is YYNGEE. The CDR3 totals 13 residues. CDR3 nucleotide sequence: TGTGCCAGCAGCGTGGCGGACGAAGAGACCCAGTACTTC. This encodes CASSVADEETQYF.

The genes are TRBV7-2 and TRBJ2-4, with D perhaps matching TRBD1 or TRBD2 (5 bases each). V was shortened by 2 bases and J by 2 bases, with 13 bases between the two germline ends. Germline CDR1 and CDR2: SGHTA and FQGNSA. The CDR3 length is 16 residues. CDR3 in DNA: TGTGCCAGCAGCTTATACTCCGGGGCAACCAAAAACATTCAGTACTTC. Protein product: CASSLYSGATKNIQYF.

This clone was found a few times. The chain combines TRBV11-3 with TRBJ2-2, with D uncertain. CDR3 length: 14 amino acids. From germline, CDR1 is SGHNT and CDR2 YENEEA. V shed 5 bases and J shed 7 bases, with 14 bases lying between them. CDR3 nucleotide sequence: TGTGCCAGCAGCCCCACGTCGGCGATCGGGGAGCTGTTTTTT. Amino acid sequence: CASSPTSAIGELFF.

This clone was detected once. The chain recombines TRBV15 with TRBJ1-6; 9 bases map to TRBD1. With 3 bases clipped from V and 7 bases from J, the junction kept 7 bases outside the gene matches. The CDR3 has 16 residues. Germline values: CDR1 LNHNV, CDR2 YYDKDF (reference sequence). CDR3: CATSREGTGKNSPLHF. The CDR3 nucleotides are TGTGCCACCAGCAGGGAGGGGACAGGGAAGAATTCACCCCTCCACTTT.

As DNA, the CDR3 is TGTGCCAGCAGCATCTCTAGCGGTCACTACGAGCAGTACTTC. Protein product: CASSISSGHYEQYF. The genes are TRBV11-2 and TRBJ2-7, with TRBD2 identical over 7 bases. The V and J ends lost 5 bases and 3 bases, in that order; junction bases with no gene match: 7. CDR1 SGHAT and CDR2 FQNNGV come from the germline V gene. The CDR3 covers 14 residues.

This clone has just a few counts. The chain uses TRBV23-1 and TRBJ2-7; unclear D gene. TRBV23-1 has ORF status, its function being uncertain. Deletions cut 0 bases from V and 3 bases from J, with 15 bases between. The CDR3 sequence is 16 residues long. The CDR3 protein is CASSQSPGRTVYEQYF. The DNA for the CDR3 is TGCGCCAGCAGTCAATCCCCCGGCCGGACGGTCTACGAGCAGTACTTC.

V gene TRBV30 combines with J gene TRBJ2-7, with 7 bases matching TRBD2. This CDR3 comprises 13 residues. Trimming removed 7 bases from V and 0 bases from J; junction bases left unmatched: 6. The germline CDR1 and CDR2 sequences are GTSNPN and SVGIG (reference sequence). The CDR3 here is CALGRDHSYEQYF. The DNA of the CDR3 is TGTGCCTTAGGGAGGGACCACTCCTACGAGCAGTACTTC.

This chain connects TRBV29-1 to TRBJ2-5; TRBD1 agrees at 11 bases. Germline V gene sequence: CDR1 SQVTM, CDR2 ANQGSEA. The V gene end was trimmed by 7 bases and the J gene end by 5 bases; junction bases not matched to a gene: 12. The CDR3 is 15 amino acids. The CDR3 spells CSAGAGTGGFETQYF. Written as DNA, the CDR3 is TGCAGCGCTGGTGCCGGGACAGGGGGATTTGAGACCCAGTACTTC. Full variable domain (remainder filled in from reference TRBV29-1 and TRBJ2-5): SAVISQKPSRDICQRGTSLTIQCQVDSQVTMMFWYRQQPGQSLTLIATANQGSEATYESGFVIDKFPISRPNLTFSTLTVSNMSPEDSSIYLCSAGAGTGGFETQYFGPGTRLLVL.

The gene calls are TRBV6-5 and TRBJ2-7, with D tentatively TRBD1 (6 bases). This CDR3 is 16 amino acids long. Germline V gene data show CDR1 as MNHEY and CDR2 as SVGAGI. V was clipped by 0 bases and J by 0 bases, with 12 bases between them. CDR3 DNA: TGTGCCAGCAGTTACTCTGGGCAGGGGACCTCCTACGAGCAGTACTTC. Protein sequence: CASSYSGQGTSYEQYF.

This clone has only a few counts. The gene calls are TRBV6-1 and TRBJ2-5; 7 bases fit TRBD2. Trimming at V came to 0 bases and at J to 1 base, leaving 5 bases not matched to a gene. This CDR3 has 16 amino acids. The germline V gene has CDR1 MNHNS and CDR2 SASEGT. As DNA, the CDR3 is TGTGCCAGCAGTGAAGCGCGGGGGTCCATCCAAGAGACCCAGTACTTC. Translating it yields CASSEARGSIQETQYF.

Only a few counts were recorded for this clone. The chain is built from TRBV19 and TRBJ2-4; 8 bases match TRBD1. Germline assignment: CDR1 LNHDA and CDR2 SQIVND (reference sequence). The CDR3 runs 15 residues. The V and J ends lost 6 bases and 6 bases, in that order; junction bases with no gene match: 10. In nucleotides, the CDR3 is TGTGCCAGTAGCGAAATCGACAGGGGTGGAAACATTCAGTACTTC. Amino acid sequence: CASSEIDRGGNIQYF.

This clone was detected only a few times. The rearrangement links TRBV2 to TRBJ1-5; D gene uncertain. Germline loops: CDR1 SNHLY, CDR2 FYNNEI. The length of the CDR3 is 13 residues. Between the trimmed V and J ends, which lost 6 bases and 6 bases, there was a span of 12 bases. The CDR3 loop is CASRGRERQPQHF. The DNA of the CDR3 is TGTGCCAGCAGAGGGAGGGAGCGTCAGCCCCAGCATTTT.

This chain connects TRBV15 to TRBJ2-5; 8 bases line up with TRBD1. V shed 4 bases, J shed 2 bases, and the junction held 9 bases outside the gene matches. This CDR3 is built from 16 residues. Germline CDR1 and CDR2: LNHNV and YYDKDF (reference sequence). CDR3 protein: CATSNGQGQTQETQYF. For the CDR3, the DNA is TGTGCCACCAGCAACGGACAGGGACAGACACAAGAGACCCAGTACTTC.